This T cell receptor beta chain was identified during a study of T cell responses to AZD1222 COVID-19 vaccine. Using immunoSEQ multiplex PCR, the repertoire was profiled, and TCRdb retains in-frame clones only, with some absent. The sample has tens of thousands of clones; around 90% are singletons. The CDR3 covers 17 residues. Germline lookup yields CDR1 LGHDT and CDR2 YNNKEL (reference sequence). The V segment lost 5 bases and the J segment 9 bases; nucleotides outside the gene matches: 18. The receptor was derived from an adult in good health. Here the sequenced sample was peripheral blood, taken on day 0 of AZD1222 vaccination. The rearrangement uses TRBV3-1 (or the pseudogene TRBV3-2) and TRBJ2-1; TRBD1 agrees at 8 bases. CDR3 nucleotides: TGTGCCAGCAGCTTTGGACAGGGAACGGAGGGTGTGGGTGAGCAGTTCTTC. As protein: CASSFGQGTEGVGEQFF.